What follows describes a single T cell receptor beta chain. This clone showed up just a few times. Its antigen is unknown. No base quality information exists; no much larger clone differs at one position. Participants in the prospective study were enrolled through a virtual design, were aged about 18 to 90 years, and lived in approximately 25 United States geographic areas. To assign participants to cohorts, the prospective study relied on clinical history that participants themselves reported in a screening survey and a study questionnaire. Recovered participants in ImmuneRACE Cohort 3 were defined by two consecutive negative NP/OP PCR tests, clearance by a healthcare professional, or resolution of symptoms. Mobile phlebotomists in the prospective study collected whole blood, serum and a nasopharyngeal or oropharyngeal swab from every participant. Prospective study participants could optionally give additional blood draws and questionnaires over a roughly two-month period. Before DNA extraction, prospective study blood samples were shipped either frozen or at room temperature.

The data are from a study of blood T cell repertoires in COVID-19 (dated by TCRdb to 2020 to 2022). Notes on the research overall: The collaborator samples originated in the United States, Italy and Spain and spanned the acute and convalescent phases of COVID-19. The material from the prospective study consisted of cDNA or gDNA derived from T cells, B-cell-depleted T cells, or PBMCs. Deeply sampled blood TCRbeta repertoires from subjects exposed to, actively infected with, or recovered from COVID-19 were included in the dataset. The repertoires were released in a freely available public database meant as a resource for research on the immune response to SARS-CoV-2. Samples were obtained from the ongoing ImmuneRACE study (first 160 participants) and from about 1,300 subjects provided by 6 global collaborators. The sample metadata nearly always contained a de-identified subject ID, COVID-19 status, age in years and sex. Where available, HLA class I and class II types were obtained from metadata supplied by the sample provider rather than from assay-based typing.

General study outcomes and caveats: How much clinical and demographic metadata was included differed by source and by participant, and the metadata was provided uncurated.

CDR1 and CDR2, looked up from the germline V gene, are SGDLS and YYNGEE. Ends trimmed: V by 0 bases, J by 5 bases; bases unmatched to a gene: 4. The CDR3 runs 15 residues from the cysteine to the phenylalanine. Of all the DNA, just the CDR3 is kept, 45 bases in frame from base 1. TCRbeta CDR3 regions were amplified from genomic DNA using the immunoSEQ Assay, a bias-controlled multiplex PCR. The paper's processing steps were these. Nucleated cell counts per sample were estimated from amplification of reference gene primers within the assay. Sequence reads were collapsed and filtered to measure the absolute abundance of every unique TCRbeta CDR3 rearrangement. For each sample, productive Simpson clonality was calculated as the square root of Simpson's diversity index over productive rearrangements. Sourced from immuneACCESS, this table was stored by TCRdb with only in-frame sequences that have V and J called. A share of the clones is absent; for the studies checked, an unresolved V gene accounts for under half, and the remainder has no known explanation. V, J and clone size are taken as reported in that table, and D and trimming were inferred from the DNA itself. In this sample the table shows 150,000 or so clones, roughly 82% of which occur a single time. About 15% of the sample is taken by the ten largest.

The specimen sequenced was PBMCs or T cells enriched from blood (not recorded which). The chain was built from TRBV9 and TRBJ1-5; 8 bases in the middle match TRBD1. This clonotype was sampled from a man aged 50-59 years who had recovered from COVID-19. The CDR3 region has the sequence CASSVAPTGDQPQHF. The sequence in DNA is TGTGCCAGCAGCGTAGCTCCGACAGGGGATCAGCCCCAGCATTTT.